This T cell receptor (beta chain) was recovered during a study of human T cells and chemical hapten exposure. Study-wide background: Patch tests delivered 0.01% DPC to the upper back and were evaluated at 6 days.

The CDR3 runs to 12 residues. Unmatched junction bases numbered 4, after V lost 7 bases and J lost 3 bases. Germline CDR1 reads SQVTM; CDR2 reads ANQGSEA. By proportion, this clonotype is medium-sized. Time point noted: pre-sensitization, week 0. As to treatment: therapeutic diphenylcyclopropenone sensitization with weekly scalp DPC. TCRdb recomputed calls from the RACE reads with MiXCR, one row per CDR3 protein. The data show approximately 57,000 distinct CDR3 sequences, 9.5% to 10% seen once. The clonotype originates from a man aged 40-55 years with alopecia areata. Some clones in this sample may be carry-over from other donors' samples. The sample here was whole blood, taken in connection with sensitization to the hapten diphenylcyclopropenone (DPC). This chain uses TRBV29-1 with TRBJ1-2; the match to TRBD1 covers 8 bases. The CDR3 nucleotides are TGCAGCGCTAGACAGGGGTACTATGGCTACACCTTC. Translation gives CSARQGYYGYTF.